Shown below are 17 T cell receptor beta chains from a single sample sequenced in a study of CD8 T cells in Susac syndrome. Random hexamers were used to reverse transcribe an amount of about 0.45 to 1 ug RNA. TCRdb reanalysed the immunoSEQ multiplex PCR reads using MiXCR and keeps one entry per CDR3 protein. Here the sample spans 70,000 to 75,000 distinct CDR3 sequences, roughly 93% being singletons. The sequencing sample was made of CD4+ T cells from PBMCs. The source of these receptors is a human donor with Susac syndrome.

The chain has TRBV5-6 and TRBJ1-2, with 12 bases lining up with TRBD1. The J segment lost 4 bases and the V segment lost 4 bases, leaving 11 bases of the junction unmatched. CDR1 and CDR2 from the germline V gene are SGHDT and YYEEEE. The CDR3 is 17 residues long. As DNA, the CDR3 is TGTGCCAGCAGCCTGGGACAGGGGGCGCATTCGGGCTATGGCTACACCTTC. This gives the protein CASSLGQGAHSGYGYTF.

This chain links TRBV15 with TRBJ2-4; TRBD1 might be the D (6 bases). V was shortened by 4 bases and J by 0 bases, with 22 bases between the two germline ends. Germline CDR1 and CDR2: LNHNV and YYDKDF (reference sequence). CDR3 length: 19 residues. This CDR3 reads CATSIFRGNDRIAKNIQYF. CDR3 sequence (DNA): TGTGCCACCAGCATTTTCAGGGGAAACGATAGAATAGCCAAAAACATTCAGTACTTC.

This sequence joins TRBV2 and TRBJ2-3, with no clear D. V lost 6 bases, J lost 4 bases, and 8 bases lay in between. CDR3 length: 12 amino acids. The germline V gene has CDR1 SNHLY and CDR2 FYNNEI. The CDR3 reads CASSQMADTQYF. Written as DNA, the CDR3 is TGTGCCAGCAGCCAAATGGCAGATACGCAGTATTTT. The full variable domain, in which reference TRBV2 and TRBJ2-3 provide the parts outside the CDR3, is EPEVTQTPSHQVTQMGQEVILRCVPISNHLYFYWYRQILGQKVEFLVSFYNNEISEKSEIFDDQFSVERPDGSNFTLKIRSTKLEDSAMYFCASSQMADTQYFGPGTRLTVL.

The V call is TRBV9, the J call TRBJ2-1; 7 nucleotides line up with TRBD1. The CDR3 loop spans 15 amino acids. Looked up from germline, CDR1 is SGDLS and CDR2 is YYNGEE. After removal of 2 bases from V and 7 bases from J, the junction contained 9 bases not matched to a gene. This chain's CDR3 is CASSVLRGQLNEQFF. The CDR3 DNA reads TGTGCCAGCAGCGTCCTCCGGGGACAGCTTAATGAGCAGTTCTTC.

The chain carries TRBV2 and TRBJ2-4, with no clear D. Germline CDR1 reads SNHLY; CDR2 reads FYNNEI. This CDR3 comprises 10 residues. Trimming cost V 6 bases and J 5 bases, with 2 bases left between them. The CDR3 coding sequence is TGTGCCAGCAGGGAAAACATTCAGTACTTC. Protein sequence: CASRENIQYF.

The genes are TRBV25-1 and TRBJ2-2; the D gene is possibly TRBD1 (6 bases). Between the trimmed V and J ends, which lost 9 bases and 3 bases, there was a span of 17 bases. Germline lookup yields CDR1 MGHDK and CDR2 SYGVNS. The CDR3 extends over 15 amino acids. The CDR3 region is CASTITGLDTGELFF. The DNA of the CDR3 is TGTGCCAGTACTATTACAGGGCTAGACACCGGGGAGCTGTTTTTT.

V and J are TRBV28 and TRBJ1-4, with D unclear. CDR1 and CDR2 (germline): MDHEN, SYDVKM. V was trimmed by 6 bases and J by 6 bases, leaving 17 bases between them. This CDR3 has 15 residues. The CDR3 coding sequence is TGTGCCAGCAGCCTGGAGGGAATCGTCGATGAAAAACTGTTTTTT. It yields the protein CASSLEGIVDEKLFF.

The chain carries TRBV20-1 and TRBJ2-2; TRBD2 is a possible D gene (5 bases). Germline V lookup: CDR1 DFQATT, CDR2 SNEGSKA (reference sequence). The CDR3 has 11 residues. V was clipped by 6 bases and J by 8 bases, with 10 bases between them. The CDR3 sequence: CSAGVFGELFF. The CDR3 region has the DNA TGCAGTGCCGGGGTCTTTGGGGAGCTGTTTTTT.

The CDR3: CASRFNRAPASGGSYEQYF. The DNA of the CDR3 is TGTGCCAGCAGGTTTAACAGGGCTCCGGCTAGCGGGGGATCCTACGAGCAGTACTTC. This chain joins TRBV6-1 and TRBJ2-7, with 10 bases identical to TRBD2. J gave up 1 base and V 6 bases, and 18 bases lay outside the gene matches. Per germline, CDR1 MNHNS and CDR2 SASEGT. This CDR3 is 19 amino acids long.

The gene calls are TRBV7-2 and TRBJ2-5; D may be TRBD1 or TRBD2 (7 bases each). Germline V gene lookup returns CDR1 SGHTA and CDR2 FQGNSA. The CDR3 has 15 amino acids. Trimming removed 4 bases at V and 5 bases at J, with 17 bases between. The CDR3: CASSSRGRGHETQYF. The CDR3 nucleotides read TGTGCCAGCAGCTCGCGTGGGAGGGGGCATGAGACCCAGTACTTC.

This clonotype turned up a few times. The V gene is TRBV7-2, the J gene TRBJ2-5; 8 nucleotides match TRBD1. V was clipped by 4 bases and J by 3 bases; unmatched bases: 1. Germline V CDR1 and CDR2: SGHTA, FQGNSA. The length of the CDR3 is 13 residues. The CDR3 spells CASSSDREETQYF. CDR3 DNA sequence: TGTGCCAGCAGCTCGGACAGGGAAGAGACCCAGTACTTC.

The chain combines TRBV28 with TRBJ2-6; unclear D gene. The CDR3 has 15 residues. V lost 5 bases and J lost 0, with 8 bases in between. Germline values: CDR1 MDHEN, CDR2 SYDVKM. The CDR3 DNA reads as TGTGCCAGCAGTCCCCCCGGCTCTGGGGCCAACGTCCTGACTTTC. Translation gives CASSPPGSGANVLTF.

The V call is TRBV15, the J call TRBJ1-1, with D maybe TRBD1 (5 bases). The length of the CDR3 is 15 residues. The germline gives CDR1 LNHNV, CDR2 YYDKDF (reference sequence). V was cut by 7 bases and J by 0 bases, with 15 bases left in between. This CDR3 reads CATNGGVTMNTEAFF. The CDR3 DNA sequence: TGTGCCACCAACGGGGGGGTCACGATGAACACTGAAGCTTTCTTT.

CDR3 sequence reads: CSASPSTAYGYTF. The CDR3 nucleotides read TGCAGTGCTAGCCCATCGACAGCCTATGGCTACACCTTC. The gene calls are TRBV20-1 and TRBJ1-2; tentative D call: TRBD1 (5 bases). The CDR3 is 13 residues long. V was trimmed by 3 bases and J by 4 bases, leaving 12 bases between them. Germline CDR1 reads DFQATT; CDR2 reads SNEGSKA (reference sequence).

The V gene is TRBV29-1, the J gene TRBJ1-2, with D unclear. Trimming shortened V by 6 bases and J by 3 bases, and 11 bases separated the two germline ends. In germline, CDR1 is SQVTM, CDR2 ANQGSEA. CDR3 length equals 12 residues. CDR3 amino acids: CSVPLADYGYTF. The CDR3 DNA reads TGCAGCGTCCCCCTAGCTGACTATGGCTACACCTTC.

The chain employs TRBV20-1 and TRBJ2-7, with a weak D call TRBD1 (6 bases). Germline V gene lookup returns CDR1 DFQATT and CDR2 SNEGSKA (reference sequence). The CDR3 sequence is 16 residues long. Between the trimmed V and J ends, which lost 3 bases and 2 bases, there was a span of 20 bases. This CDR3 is CSASKIRTDMTYEQYF. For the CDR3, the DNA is TGCAGTGCTAGCAAGATTAGGACAGACATGACCTACGAGCAGTACTTC.

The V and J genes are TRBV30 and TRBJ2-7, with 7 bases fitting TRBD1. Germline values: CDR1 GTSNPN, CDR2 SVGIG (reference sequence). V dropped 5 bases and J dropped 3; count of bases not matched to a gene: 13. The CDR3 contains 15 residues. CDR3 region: CAWEAFGTAYYEQYF. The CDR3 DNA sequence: TGTGCCTGGGAAGCGTTCGGGACAGCCTACTACGAGCAGTACTTC.